This record concerns one T cell receptor (beta chain) sequence. The data were taken from a study of blood T cell repertoires in COVID-19. About the research overall: The cDNA or gDNA used as material had been derived from T cells, B-cell-depleted T cells, or PBMCs.

Authors' analysis steps: By means of reference gene primer amplification, nucleated cell counts were estimated. Assay used: immunoSEQ multiplex PCR; TCRdb lists only in-frame clones, some missing. The DNA was the basis for D and trimming; V, J and clone size are from that table. The table records 40,000 or so clones, 80% to 90% of them present only once. V dropped 8 bases and J dropped 6 bases, with 14 bases sitting between them. This CDR3 is built from 13 residues. CDR1 and CDR2 from the germline V gene are SNHLY and FYNNEI. V is TRBV2 and J is TRBJ1-5; D might be TRBD1 (6 bases). This TCR derives from a man aged 40-50 years with active COVID-19. Sequencing was performed on peripheral blood. The CDR3 DNA reads TGTGCCAGCGAAACAGGGTATGGTCAGCCCCAGCATTTT. Translation gives CASETGYGQPQHF.